One sample yielded the 22 T cell receptor beta chains listed below, sequenced in a study of identical twins. A single record per CDR3 protein comes from TCRdb applying MiXCR to the 5' RACE reads. Of about 340,000 distinct CDR3 sequences in the sample, around 12% were seen once. The same data also contributed to another study, on yellow fever vaccine responses in identical twins.

The source material was CD8+ T cells sorted from blood. Receptors were obtained from a woman aged 18 to 35 in good health.

This clonotype was observed at least ten times. This chain connects TRBV12-3 or TRBV12-4 to TRBJ2-7; the match to TRBD2 covers 7 bases. This CDR3 has 12 residues. V lost 3 bases to trimming and J lost 6 bases; unmatched junction nucleotides: 2. The CDR3 DNA follows: TGTGCCAGCAGTTTCGGGGGGAGCGAGCAGTACGTC. Its translation is CASSFGGSEQYV.

This clonotype was observed a handful of times. V usage is TRBV20-1 and J usage is TRBJ2-1; D might be TRBD1 (5 bases). Looked up from germline, CDR1 is DFQATT and CDR2 is SNEGSKA (reference sequence). The CDR3 totals 16 residues. Between the trimmed V and J ends, which lost 4 bases and 2 bases, there was a span of 18 bases. CDR3 residues: CSAKAGPLSTYNEQFF. Written as DNA, the CDR3 is TGCAGTGCTAAGGCAGGGCCACTATCTACCTACAATGAGCAGTTCTTC.

This clonotype was seen a few times. This chain links TRBV27 with TRBJ2-7; maybe TRBD1 (5 bases). There are 13 residues in the CDR3. The germline CDR1 and CDR2 sequences are MNHEY and SMNVEV (reference sequence). Trimming removed 4 bases at V and 3 bases at J, with 10 bases between. This CDR3 reads CASSSLGDYEQYV. CDR3 nucleotides: TGTGCCAGCAGTTCCCTAGGGGACTACGAGCAGTACGTC.

This clonotype was observed a single time. V is TRBV10-3 and J is TRBJ1-2; a possible D gene is TRBD1 (6 bases). Per the germline V gene, CDR1 is ENHRY and CDR2 is SYGVKD. V was pared by 0 bases and J by 1 base, with 15 bases between. The CDR3 runs to 17 residues. The DNA of the CDR3 is TGTGCCATCAGTGAGTCGATGGGGGCCGGGTTTAACTATGGCTACACCTTC. Translation gives CAISESMGAGFNYGYTF.

This clonotype was seen a handful of times. The chain recombines TRBV11-2 with TRBJ2-1, with unresolved D. From germline, CDR1 is SGHAT and CDR2 FQNNGV. The V and J ends lost 1 base and 0 bases respectively, with 7 bases between them. The CDR3 length is 15 residues. The chain's CDR3 is CASSLVRYSYNEQFF. The CDR3, as DNA: TGTGCCAGCAGCTTAGTAAGATACTCCTACAATGAGCAGTTCTTC. The complete variable domain, with remaining parts taken from reference TRBV11-2 and TRBJ2-1, reads EAGVAQSPRYKIIEKRQSVAFWCNPISGHATLYWYQQILGQGPKLLIQFQNNGVVDDSQLPKDRFSAERLKGVDSTLKIQPAKLEDSAVYLCASSLVRYSYNEQFFGPGTRLTVL.

This clonotype came up a few times. The rearrangement joins TRBV3-1 to TRBJ2-1, with 7 bases fitting TRBD2. With V trimmed by 9 bases and J by 4 bases, 18 bases remained unmatched. Germline-derived CDR1 and CDR2 are LGHDT and YNNKEL (reference sequence). The CDR3 has 17 residues. DNA of the CDR3: TGTGCCAGTTCTACTCGGCCCGGGACTAACTTGTACAATGAGCAGTTCTTC. Translating gives CASSTRPGTNLYNEQFF.

The chain employs TRBV28 and TRBJ2-6; D not certain. Germline CDR1 and CDR2: MDHEN and SYDVKM. The CDR3 has 16 amino acids. Trimming left V 4 bases short and J 0 bases short, with 10 bases between. The CDR3 nucleotides read TGTGCCAGCAGTTGGGCCTTCCTCTCTGGGGCCAACGTCCTGACTTTC. As protein: CASSWAFLSGANVLTF.

V usage is TRBV4-1 and J usage is TRBJ1-1, with D unclear. The CDR3 extends over 13 amino acids. The V end lost 5 bases, the J end lost 5 bases, and 12 bases lay between the germline ends. Per germline, CDR1 MGHRA and CDR2 YSYEKL. This CDR3 is CASSWGGGTEAFF. As DNA, the CDR3 is TGCGCCAGCAGCTGGGGTGGAGGGACTGAAGCTTTCTTT.

This clonotype was recorded many times. The chain combines TRBV29-1 with TRBJ2-1; D call uncertain. This CDR3 contains 17 residues. Germline CDR1 is SQVTM and CDR2 is ANQGSEA. V lost 0 bases, J lost 0 bases, and 15 bases lay in between. CDR3 bases: TGCAGCGTTGAAGACCCCACCCCCGTCGTCTCCTACAATGAGCAGTTCTTC. The encoded protein is CSVEDPTPVVSYNEQFF.

In its sample, this clonotype was seen many times. This chain uses TRBV4-1 with TRBJ2-7, with 8 positions matching TRBD2. Germline-derived CDR1 and CDR2 are MGHRA and YSYEKL. The CDR3 spans 17 residues. The V gene end was trimmed by 3 bases and the J gene end by 4 bases; junction bases not matched to a gene: 14. The CDR3 region is CASSHTNAGTSRYEQYF. The CDR3 DNA is TGCGCCAGCAGCCATACGAACGCCGGGACTAGTAGGTACGAGCAGTACTTC.

This rearrangement joins TRBV5-5 to TRBJ2-7; 7 nucleotides agree with TRBD2. The J segment lost 7 bases and the V segment lost 4 bases, leaving 11 bases of the junction unmatched. Germline CDR1 reads SGHKS; CDR2 reads YYEKEE (reference sequence). The CDR3 length is 14 residues. CDR3 DNA sequence: TGTGCCAGCAGCATACCGGGACTACGAGAAGAGCAGTACTTC. Translated, it gives CASSIPGLREEQYF.

The genes are TRBV5-1 and TRBJ2-7, with D perhaps assigned TRBD1 or TRBD2 (5 bases each). With 7 bases removed from V and 1 base from J, the gap between germline ends came to 18 bases. Germline assignment: CDR1 SGHRS and CDR2 YFSETQ. The CDR3 has 15 residues. In DNA, the CDR3 is TGCGCCAGCGGGGTCGGGACGGATGATTCCTACGAGCAGTACGTC. Its translation: CASGVGTDDSYEQYV.

This clonotype was seen many times. This chain connects TRBV28 to TRBJ1-5; no reliable D call. Between the trimmed V and J ends, which lost 2 bases and 1 base, there was a span of 6 bases. This CDR3 is 14 amino acids long. CDR1 and CDR2 (germline): MDHEN, SYDVKM. The CDR3 here is CASSLRGSNQPQHF. For the CDR3, the DNA is TGTGCCAGCAGTTTACGGGGAAGCAATCAGCCCCAGCATTTT.

This clonotype came up a few times. CDR3 in amino acids: CASRTLVSYEQYF. The CDR3, as DNA: TGTGCCAGCAGGACTTTAGTCTCTTACGAGCAGTACTTC. V and J are TRBV28 and TRBJ2-7, with D uncertain. Trimming left V 6 bases short and J 4 bases short, with 13 bases between. The CDR3 sequence is 13 residues long. Looked up from germline, CDR1 is MDHEN and CDR2 is SYDVKM.

The chain employs TRBV10-3 and TRBJ2-2; 9 nucleotides line up with TRBD2. CDR1 is ENHRY, CDR2 SYGVKD, per germline. There are 15 residues in the CDR3. The V segment lost 2 bases and the J segment 7 bases; nucleotides outside the gene matches: 5. The CDR3 here is CAISEETSGIGELFF. The CDR3 DNA reads as TGTGCCATCAGTGAGGAGACTAGCGGTATCGGGGAGCTGTTTTTT.

This clonotype came up many times. The chain uses TRBV12-3 or TRBV12-4 and TRBJ2-1; D call uncertain. The CDR3 contains 14 residues. The germline V and J ends were trimmed by 1 base and 7 bases, with 11 bases remaining between them. The CDR3: CASSLGIGPNEQFF. The CDR3 DNA reads as TGTGCCAGCAGTTTAGGAATCGGCCCAAATGAGCAGTTCTTC.

The chain couples TRBV4-1 to TRBJ2-7, with D unresolved. The CDR3 has 13 residues. V lost 1 base and J 1 base, leaving 5 bases between the germline ends. Germline lookup yields CDR1 MGHRA and CDR2 YSYEKL. The CDR3 DNA follows: TGCGCCAGCAGCCAAGCCACATCCTACGAGCAGTACGTC. Residues: CASSQATSYEQYV.

This chain links TRBV29-1 with TRBJ2-7, with TRBD2 matching 7 bases. This CDR3 is built from 14 residues. With V trimmed by 3 bases and J by 0 bases, 5 bases remained unmatched. CDR1 SQVTM and CDR2 ANQGSEA come from the germline V gene. In DNA, the CDR3 is TGCAGCGTTGAGGGGACTACGAGCTCCTACGAGCAGTACTTC. It encodes CSVEGTTSSYEQYF.

V and J are TRBV27 and TRBJ2-7; D is possibly TRBD1 or TRBD2 (6 bases each). The CDR3 extends over 14 amino acids. Between the trimmed V and J ends, which lost 7 bases and 3 bases, there was a span of 16 bases. Germline CDR1 MNHEY, CDR2 SMNVEV (reference sequence). CDR3 nucleotides: TGTGCCAGCAACCCTGCGGGACACGGCTACGAGCAGTACTTC. Residues: CASNPAGHGYEQYF.

This clonotype has only a few counts. The J gene is TRBJ1-1, the V gene TRBV5-1; D is unresolved. The CDR3 covers 13 residues. Germline assignment: CDR1 SGHRS and CDR2 YFSETQ. V was pared by 2 bases and J by 1 base, with 6 bases between. The CDR3 coding sequence is TGCGCCAGCAGCTTTAATACGAACACTGAAGCTTTCTTT. Its protein is CASSFNTNTEAFF.

In this sample, this clonotype turned up a few times. J is TRBJ1-4 and V is TRBV20-1; TRBD1 agrees at 10 bases. This CDR3 has 13 residues. The germline CDR1 and CDR2 sequences are DFQATT and SNEGSKA (reference sequence). J was trimmed by 10 bases and V by 6 bases; bases with no gene match: 8. The CDR3 loop reads CSAKGQGSGKLFF. As DNA, the CDR3 is TGCAGTGCCAAGGGACAGGGGAGTGGAAAACTGTTTTTT.

Comment on this clonotype: At one of its ends the junction is not consistent with the germline gene, which may arise from a read error. The chain is built from TRBV6-1 and TRBJ2-2; D is perhaps TRBD1 or TRBD2 (6 bases each). The germline CDR1 and CDR2 sequences are MNHNS and SASEGT. The CDR3 has 14 residues. CDR3: CASRWGANTGELFF. CDR3 DNA: TGTGCCAGCAGGTGGGGGGCGAATACCGGGGAGCTGTTTTTT.